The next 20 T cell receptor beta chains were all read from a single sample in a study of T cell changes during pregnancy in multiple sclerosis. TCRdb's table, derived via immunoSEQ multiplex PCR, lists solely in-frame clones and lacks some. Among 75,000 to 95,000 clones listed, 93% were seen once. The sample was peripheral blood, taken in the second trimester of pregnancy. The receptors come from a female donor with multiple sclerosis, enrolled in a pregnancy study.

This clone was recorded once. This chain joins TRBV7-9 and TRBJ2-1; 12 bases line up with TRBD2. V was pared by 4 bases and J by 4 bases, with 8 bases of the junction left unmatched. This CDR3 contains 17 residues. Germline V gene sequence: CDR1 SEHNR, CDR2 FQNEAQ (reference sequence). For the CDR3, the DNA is TGTGCCAGCAGCTCTCCCGGACTAGCGGGGCCTTACAATGAGCAGTTCTTC. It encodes CASSSPGLAGPYNEQFF.

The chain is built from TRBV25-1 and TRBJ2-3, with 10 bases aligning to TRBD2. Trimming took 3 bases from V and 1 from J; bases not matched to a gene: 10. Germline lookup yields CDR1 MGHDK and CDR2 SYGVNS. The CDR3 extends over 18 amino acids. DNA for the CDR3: TGTGCCAGCAGTGACTATTTCCAGACTAGCGGGCGCACAGATACGCAGTATTTT. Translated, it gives CASSDYFQTSGRTDTQYF.

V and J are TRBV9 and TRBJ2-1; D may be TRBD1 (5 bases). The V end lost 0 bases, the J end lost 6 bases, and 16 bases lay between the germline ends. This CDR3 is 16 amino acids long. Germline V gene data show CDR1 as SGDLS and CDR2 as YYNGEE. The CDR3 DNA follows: TGTGCCAGCAGCGTAGCTACCGGTATTCAGGGCAATGAGCAGTTCTTC. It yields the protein CASSVATGIQGNEQFF.

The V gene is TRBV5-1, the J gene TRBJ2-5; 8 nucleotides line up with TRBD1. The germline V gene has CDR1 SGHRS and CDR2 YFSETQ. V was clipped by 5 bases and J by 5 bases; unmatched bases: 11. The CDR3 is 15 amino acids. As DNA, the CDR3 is TGCGCCAGCAGGGAGGACAGGGCAGATTTTGAGACCCAGTACTTC. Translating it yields CASREDRADFETQYF.

The CDR3 protein is CASSFGTGLYNEQFF. DNA for the CDR3: TGTGCCAGCAGCTTCGGGACAGGGCTATACAATGAGCAGTTCTTC. V gene TRBV13 combines with J gene TRBJ2-1; 9 bases agree with TRBD1. The length of the CDR3 is 15 residues. Germline-derived CDR1 and CDR2 are PRHDT and FYEKMQ (reference sequence). After removal of 3 bases from V and 4 bases from J, the junction contained 4 bases not matched to a gene.

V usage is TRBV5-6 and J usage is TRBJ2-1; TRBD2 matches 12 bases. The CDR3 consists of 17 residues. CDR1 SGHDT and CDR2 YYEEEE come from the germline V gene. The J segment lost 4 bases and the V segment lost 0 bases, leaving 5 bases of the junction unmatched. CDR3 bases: TGTGCCAGCAGCTTGGGACTAGCGGGGGAGTTTTACAATGAGCAGTTCTTC. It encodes CASSLGLAGEFYNEQFF.

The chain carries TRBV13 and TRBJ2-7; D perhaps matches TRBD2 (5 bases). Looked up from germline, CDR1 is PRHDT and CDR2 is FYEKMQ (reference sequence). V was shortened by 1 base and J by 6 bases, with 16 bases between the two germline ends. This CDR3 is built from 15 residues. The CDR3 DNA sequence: TGTGCCAGCAGCTTAGTTTCGGGAAGGATCTCCGAGCAGTACTTC. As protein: CASSLVSGRISEQYF.

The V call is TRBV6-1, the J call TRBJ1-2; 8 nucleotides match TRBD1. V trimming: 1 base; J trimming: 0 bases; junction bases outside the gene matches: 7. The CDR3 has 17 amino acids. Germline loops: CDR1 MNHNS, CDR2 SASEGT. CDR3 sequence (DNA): TGTGCCAGCAGTGAAGACCAGGGGGCGACAGCTAACTATGGCTACACCTTC. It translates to CASSEDQGATANYGYTF.

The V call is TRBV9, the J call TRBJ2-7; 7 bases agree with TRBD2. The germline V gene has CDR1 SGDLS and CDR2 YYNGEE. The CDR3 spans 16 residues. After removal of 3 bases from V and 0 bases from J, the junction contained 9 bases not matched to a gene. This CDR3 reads CASSAGGRGPSYEQYF. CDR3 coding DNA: TGTGCCAGCAGCGCGGGGGGACGCGGGCCCTCCTACGAGCAGTACTTC.

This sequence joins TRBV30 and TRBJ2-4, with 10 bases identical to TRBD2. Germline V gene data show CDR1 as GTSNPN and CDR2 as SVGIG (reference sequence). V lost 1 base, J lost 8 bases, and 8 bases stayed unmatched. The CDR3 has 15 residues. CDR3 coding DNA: TGTGCCTGGAGTGATCAGCGGGGGGGCCCGGACATTCAGTACTTC. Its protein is CAWSDQRGGPDIQYF.

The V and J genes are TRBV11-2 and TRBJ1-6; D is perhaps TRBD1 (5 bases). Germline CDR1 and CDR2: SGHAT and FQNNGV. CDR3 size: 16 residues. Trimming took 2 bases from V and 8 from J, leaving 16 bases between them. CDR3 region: CASSLNPQGRYSPLHF. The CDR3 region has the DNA TGTGCCAGCAGCTTAAATCCTCAGGGAAGGTATTCACCCCTCCACTTT.

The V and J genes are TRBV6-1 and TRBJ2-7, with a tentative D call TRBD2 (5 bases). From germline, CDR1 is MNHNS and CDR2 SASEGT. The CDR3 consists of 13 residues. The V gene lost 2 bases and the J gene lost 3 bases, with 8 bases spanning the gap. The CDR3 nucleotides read TGTGCCAGCAGTGAAATCGAGGGCTACGAGCAGTACTTC. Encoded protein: CASSEIEGYEQYF.

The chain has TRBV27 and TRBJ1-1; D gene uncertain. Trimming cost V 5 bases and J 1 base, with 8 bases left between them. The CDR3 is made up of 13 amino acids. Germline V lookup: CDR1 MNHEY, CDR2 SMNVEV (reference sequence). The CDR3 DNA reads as TGTGCCAGCAGTCCCCTCCCGAACACTGAAGCTTTCTTT. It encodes CASSPLPNTEAFF.

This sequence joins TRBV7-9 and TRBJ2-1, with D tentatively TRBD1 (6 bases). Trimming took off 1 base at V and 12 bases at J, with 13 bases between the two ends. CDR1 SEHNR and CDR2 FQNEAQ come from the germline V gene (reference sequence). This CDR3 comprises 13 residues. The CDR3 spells CASSLEQGLGQFF. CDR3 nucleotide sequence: TGTGCCAGCAGCTTAGAACAGGGTTTGGGGCAGTTCTTC.

Here the CDR3 DNA reads TGTGCCAGCAGCCCCGGGGAAAAACTGTTTTTT. Amino acid sequence: CASSPGEKLFF. This chain joins TRBV9 and TRBJ1-4; D call uncertain. V lost 4 bases to trimming and J lost 8 bases, with 6 bases between them. The CDR3 extends over 11 amino acids. Germline V gene data show CDR1 as SGDLS and CDR2 as YYNGEE.

The CDR3 DNA reads as TGTGCCAGCAGAATTGGACAGGGTGGCTCACCCCTCCACTTT. Its protein product is CASRIGQGGSPLHF. This rearrangement joins TRBV6-5 to TRBJ1-6; 8 nucleotides line up with TRBD1. V shed 6 bases, J shed 10 bases, and the junction held 8 bases outside the gene matches. Germline CDR1 reads MNHEY; CDR2 reads SVGAGI. The CDR3 runs 14 residues.

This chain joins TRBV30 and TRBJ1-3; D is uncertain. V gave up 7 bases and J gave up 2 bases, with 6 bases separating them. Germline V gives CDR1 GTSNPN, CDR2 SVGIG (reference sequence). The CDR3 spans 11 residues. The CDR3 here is CASNPGNTIYF. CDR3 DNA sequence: TGTGCCTCCAATCCTGGAAACACCATATATTTT.

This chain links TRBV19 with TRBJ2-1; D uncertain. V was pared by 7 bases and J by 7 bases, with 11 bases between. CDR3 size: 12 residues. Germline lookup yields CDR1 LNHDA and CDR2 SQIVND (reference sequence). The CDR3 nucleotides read TGTGCCAGTACCGCATCCGGGAATGAGCAGTTCTTC. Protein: CASTASGNEQFF.

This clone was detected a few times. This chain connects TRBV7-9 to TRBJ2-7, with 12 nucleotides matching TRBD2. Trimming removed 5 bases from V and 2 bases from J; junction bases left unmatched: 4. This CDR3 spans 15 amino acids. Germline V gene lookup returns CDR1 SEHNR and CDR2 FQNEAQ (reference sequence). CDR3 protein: CASSNRLAGAYEQYF. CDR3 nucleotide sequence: TGTGCCAGCAGCAACCGACTAGCGGGGGCCTACGAGCAGTACTTC.

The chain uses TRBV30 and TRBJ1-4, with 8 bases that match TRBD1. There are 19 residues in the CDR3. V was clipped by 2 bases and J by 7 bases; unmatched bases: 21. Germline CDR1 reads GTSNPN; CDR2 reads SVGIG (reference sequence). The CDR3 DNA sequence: TGTGCCTGGAGTACCCGACGGACAGGGAAATTTGAACTAGGTGAAAAACTGTTTTTT. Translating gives CAWSTRRTGKFELGEKLFF.